Below are 29 T cell receptor beta chains sequenced from a single sample in a study of blood T cell repertoires in COVID-19. Profiled with immunoSEQ multiplex PCR; TCRdb holds only in-frame clones, not every one. Of 75,000 to 85,000 clones in the sample, roughly 81% are singletons; the top ten hold about 10%. Sample: peripheral blood. The receptors stem from a man between 60 and 75 years old with COVID-19, enrolled during active disease.

The chain couples TRBV28 to TRBJ1-5; D call uncertain. Trimming took 5 bases from V and 7 from J, leaving 9 bases between them. Germline CDR1 is MDHEN and CDR2 is SYDVKM. This CDR3 region has 12 residues. The CDR3 sequence is CASSTPEQPQHF. Written as DNA, the CDR3 is TGTGCCAGCAGTACGCCTGAGCAGCCCCAGCATTTT. Full variable domain (outside the CDR3, taken from reference TRBV28 and TRBJ1-5): DVKVTQSSRYLVKRTGEKVFLECVQDMDHENMFWYRQDPGLGLRLIYFSYDVKMKEKGDIPEGYSVSREKKERFSLILESASTNQTSMYLCASSTPEQPQHFGDGTRLSIL.

The DNA for the CDR3 is TGCGCCAGCTTCCTCACAGGGGCTAGCGGGTCAGATACGCAGTATTTT. It encodes CASFLTGASGSDTQYF. This chain connects TRBV5-1 to TRBJ2-3, with a weak D call TRBD2 (8 bases). There are 16 residues in the CDR3. Germline CDR1 reads SGHRS; CDR2 reads YFSETQ. The ends were cut back, 7 bases at V and 4 bases at J, with 22 bases in the middle. The whole variable domain, filled in from reference TRBV5-1 and TRBJ2-3, reads KAGVTQTPRYLIKTRGQQVTLSCSPISGHRSVSWYQQTPGQGLQFLFEYFSETQRNKGNFPGRFSGRQFSNSRSEMNVSTLELGDSALYLCASFLTGASGSDTQYFGPGTRLTVL.

J is TRBJ2-1 and V is TRBV7-3; 12 bases agree with TRBD2. The CDR3 contains 16 residues. The germline V gene has CDR1 SGHTA and CDR2 FQGTGA. V lost 5 bases, J lost 6 bases, and 8 bases stayed unmatched. CDR3 amino acids: CASSPSSGRGGNEQFF. The CDR3 coding sequence is TGTGCCAGCAGCCCCTCTAGCGGGAGGGGGGGCAATGAGCAGTTCTTC.

The V and J genes are TRBV28 and TRBJ2-1, with 8 positions matching TRBD1. This CDR3 is built from 15 residues. The germline V gene encodes CDR1 MDHEN and CDR2 SYDVKM. V shed 6 bases, J shed 15 bases, and the junction held 19 bases outside the gene matches. The CDR3 DNA is TGTGCCAGCAGCCCCATCCCACAGGGGGTAAAGGATCTGTTCTTC. This gives the protein CASSPIPQGVKDLFF. The complete variable domain, with remaining parts taken from reference TRBV28 and TRBJ2-1, reads DVKVTQSSRYLVKRTGEKVFLECVQDMDHENMFWYRQDPGLGLRLIYFSYDVKMKEKGDIPEGYSVSREKKERFSLILESASTNQTSMYLCASSPIPQGVKDLFFGPGTRLTVL.

This chain links TRBV18 with TRBJ2-7, with D perhaps matching TRBD2 (5 bases). The V end was cut by 2 bases, the J end by 0 bases, with 11 bases between. Germline CDR1 reads KGHSH; CDR2 reads LQKENI. The CDR3 consists of 15 residues. The CDR3 is CASSPYPGDSYEQYF. In DNA form, the CDR3 reads TGTGCCAGCTCACCATATCCCGGGGACTCCTACGAGCAGTACTTC.

The CDR3 here is CSVVEDTEAFF. CDR3 sequence (DNA): TGCAGCGTGGTTGAGGACACTGAAGCTTTCTTT. The rearrangement links TRBV29-1 to TRBJ1-1; D not certain. Trimming took off 6 bases at V and 3 bases at J, with 8 bases between the two ends. The CDR3 extends over 11 amino acids. Germline V gives CDR1 SQVTM, CDR2 ANQGSEA.

This chain connects TRBV21-1 to TRBJ1-1; the listed D gene, TRBD1, was not tested against the DNA. TRBV21-1 is annotated as a pseudogene. The CDR3 totals 12 residues. The CDR3 DNA is TGTGCCAGCTACACGCCGAACACTGAAGCTTTCTTT. Protein product: CASYTPNTEAFF.

The chain couples TRBV2 to TRBJ1-5; D is unclear. V was shortened by 4 bases and J by 2 bases, with 9 bases between the two germline ends. This CDR3 comprises 14 residues. Germline CDR1 is SNHLY and CDR2 is FYNNEI. The CDR3 coding sequence is TGTGCCAGCAGTGGTTCTCAGGGCAATCAGCCCCAGCATTTT. Amino acid sequence: CASSGSQGNQPQHF. The full variable domain, in which reference TRBV2 and TRBJ1-5 provide the parts outside the CDR3, is EPEVTQTPSHQVTQMGQEVILRCVPISNHLYFYWYRQILGQKVEFLVSFYNNEISEKSEIFDDQFSVERPDGSNFTLKIRSTKLEDSAMYFCASSGSQGNQPQHFGDGTRLSIL.

The chain uses TRBV18 and TRBJ1-2; D call uncertain. CDR3 size: 12 residues. CDR1 and CDR2 from the germline V gene are KGHSH and LQKENI. The ends were cut back, 4 bases at V and 6 bases at J, with 9 bases in the middle. CDR3 protein: CASSLSGNGYTF. DNA of the CDR3: TGTGCCAGCTCACTAAGCGGGAATGGCTACACCTTC. The entire variable domain, with the rest obtained from reference TRBV18 and TRBJ1-2, is as follows: NAGVMQNPRHLVRRRGQEARLRCSPMKGHSHVYWYRQLPEEGLKFMVYLQKENIIDESGMPKERFSAEFPKEGPSILRIQQVVRGDSAAYFCASSLSGNGYTFGSGTRLTVV.

The V and J genes are TRBV19 and TRBJ2-3; 8 nucleotides line up with TRBD2. The CDR3 is made up of 14 amino acids. Germline assignment: CDR1 LNHDA and CDR2 SQIVND (reference sequence). The junction had 0 bases not matched to a gene; V was cut back by 3 bases and J by 1 base. In DNA form, the CDR3 reads TGTGCCAGTAGTATCGGGGGGGGCACAGATACGCAGTATTTT. It encodes CASSIGGGTDTQYF.

This chain links TRBV24-1 with TRBJ1-2; maybe TRBD1 (6 bases). CDR3 length equals 13 residues. Trimming took off 4 bases at V and 8 bases at J, with 13 bases between the two ends. Germline V gives CDR1 KGHDR, CDR2 SFDVKD. CDR3 bases: TGTGCCACCAGTGACCAAGCAGGGGACGGCTACACCTTC. Its translation: CATSDQAGDGYTF.

This rearrangement joins TRBV4-1 to TRBJ2-1; 7 positions agree with TRBD1. From germline, CDR1 is MGHRA and CDR2 YSYEKL. This CDR3 has 17 residues. Trimming took 6 bases from V and 3 from J; bases not matched to a gene: 14. In nucleotides, the CDR3 is TGCGCCAGCAGTGTCGGGGCGGTAGGGGGCAGCTACAATGAGCAGTTCTTC. This translates into CASSVGAVGGSYNEQFF.

The table lists this clone with a few counts. The chain joins TRBV14 to TRBJ2-5; D unresolved. The germline CDR1 and CDR2 sequences are SGHDN and FVKESK. Trimming removed 4 bases from V and 5 bases from J, with 8 bases in between. CDR3 length equals 12 residues. CDR3 coding DNA: TGTGCCAGCAGCCTTCCTCTGGAGACCCAGTACTTC. Its protein product is CASSLPLETQYF.

The chain couples TRBV3-1 (or the pseudogene TRBV3-2) to TRBJ2-5, with 7 bases matching TRBD2. Germline CDR1 reads LGHDT; CDR2 reads YNNKEL (reference sequence). J was trimmed by 4 bases and V by 0 bases; bases with no gene match: 2. There are 14 residues in the CDR3. The CDR3 DNA is TGTGCCAGCAGCCAAGAGGGGAGGGGAGAGACCCAGTACTTC. Its translation is CASSQEGRGETQYF.

The chain joins TRBV7-6 to TRBJ1-1; TRBD1 might be the D (5 bases). Trimming pared 5 bases from V and 9 bases from J, leaving 13 bases between. The CDR3 loop spans 12 amino acids. CDR1 and CDR2 from the germline V gene are SGHVS and FNYEAQ. CDR3 sequence reads: CASSPRMGQAFF. CDR3 DNA sequence: TGTGCCAGCAGCCCCCGGATGGGGCAAGCTTTCTTT.

This clone is a singleton in its sample. The rearrangement links TRBV15 to TRBJ2-5; no clear D gene. The germline V gene encodes CDR1 LNHNV and CDR2 YYDKDF (reference sequence). With 5 bases removed from V and 2 bases from J, the gap between germline ends came to 9 bases. CDR3 size: 13 residues. As DNA, the CDR3 is TGTGCCACCAGCGGCGGTCTACAAGAGACCCAGTACTTC. Residues: CATSGGLQETQYF. The whole variable domain, remainder taken from reference TRBV15 and TRBJ2-5, is DAMVIQNPRYQVTQFGKPVTLSCSQTLNHNVMYWYQQKSSQAPKLLFHYYDKDFNNEADTPDNFQSRRPNTSFCFLDIRSPGLGDTAMYLCATSGGLQETQYFGPGTRLLVL.

For the CDR3, the DNA is TGTGCCAGCAGGGATCAGGGGGGAGTTACCGGGGAGCTGTTTTTT. This gives the protein CASRDQGGVTGELFF. The gene calls are TRBV6-5 and TRBJ2-2; tentative D call: TRBD1 (7 bases). Per germline, CDR1 MNHEY and CDR2 SVGAGI. CDR3 size: 15 residues. V was cut by 6 bases and J by 5 bases, with 16 bases left in between.

This sequence joins TRBV24-1 and TRBJ1-2; TRBD1 matches 9 bases. Germline lookup yields CDR1 KGHDR and CDR2 SFDVKD. Trimming took 4 bases from V and 3 from J; bases not matched to a gene: 5. The CDR3 has 15 amino acids. CDR3 protein: CATSDPTGGYYGYTF. The CDR3 DNA reads as TGTGCCACCAGTGACCCGACAGGGGGATACTATGGCTACACCTTC.

The rearrangement links TRBV18 to TRBJ1-3; D unresolved. Trimming removed 3 bases at V and 0 bases at J, with 12 bases between. Germline lookup yields CDR1 KGHSH and CDR2 LQKENI. The length of the CDR3 is 16 residues. The CDR3 region has the DNA TGTGCCAGCTCACCTAGCCTCGGTGACTCTGGAAACACCATATATTTT. It is translated as CASSPSLGDSGNTIYF.

The chain carries TRBV3-1 (or the pseudogene TRBV3-2) and TRBJ2-3; weak D call: TRBD1 (6 bases). The CDR3 length is 13 residues. The germline gives CDR1 LGHDT, CDR2 YNNKEL (reference sequence). V shed 2 bases and J shed 5 bases, with 8 bases lying between them. Here the CDR3 DNA reads TGTGCCAGCAGCCAACAGGGGCTAGATACGCAGTATTTT. This translates into CASSQQGLDTQYF.

CDR3 sequence: CASSQAGRQGELFF. The CDR3 region has the DNA TGTGCCAGCAGCCAAGCCGGTCGGCAGGGTGAGCTGTTTTTT. The V and J genes are TRBV3-1 (or the pseudogene TRBV3-2) and TRBJ2-2; D might be TRBD1 (5 bases). Trimming removed 1 base from V and 11 bases from J, with 14 bases in between. The CDR3 is 14 amino acids. The germline CDR1 and CDR2 sequences are LGHDT and YNNKEL (reference sequence).

V and J are TRBV28 and TRBJ1-1; D is ambiguous. The CDR3 loop spans 15 amino acids. The germline V and J ends were trimmed by 6 bases and 5 bases, with 19 bases remaining between them. CDR1 is MDHEN and CDR2 is SYDVKM in the germline V gene. The CDR3 sequence is CASRVATFPGTEAFF. The CDR3 DNA sequence: TGTGCCAGCAGAGTCGCCACCTTTCCGGGGACTGAAGCTTTCTTT.

This chain connects TRBV7-8 to TRBJ1-2, with TRBD1 matching over 11 bases. V shed 5 bases, J shed 5 bases, and the junction held 10 bases outside the gene matches. Germline V gene lookup returns CDR1 SGHVS and CDR2 FQNEAQ. The CDR3 consists of 16 residues. In DNA, the CDR3 is TGTGCCAGCAGCCGAGGACCGGGACAGGGGGTTTATGGCTACACCTTC. It yields the protein CASSRGPGQGVYGYTF.

The J gene is TRBJ2-1, the V gene TRBV11-2; 7 bases align to TRBD1. Germline V gene data show CDR1 as SGHAT and CDR2 as FQNNGV. The ends lost 5 bases at V and 6 bases at J; junction bases unmatched: 10. CDR3 length: 15 residues. CDR3 in DNA: TGTGCCAGCAGCCCGTCGACAGGGTTTCTCAATGAGCAGTTCTTC. Residues: CASSPSTGFLNEQFF.

The chain uses TRBV28 and TRBJ2-5; 8 bases are shared with TRBD1. The CDR3 is made up of 14 amino acids. Trimming at V came to 6 bases and at J to 1 base, leaving 4 bases not matched to a gene. Germline assignment: CDR1 MDHEN and CDR2 SYDVKM. The DNA of the CDR3 is TGTGCCAGCAGGACAGGGGCCGTCCAAGAGACCCAGTACTTC. The encoded protein is CASRTGAVQETQYF. The whole variable domain, filled in from reference TRBV28 and TRBJ2-5, reads DVKVTQSSRYLVKRTGEKVFLECVQDMDHENMFWYRQDPGLGLRLIYFSYDVKMKEKGDIPEGYSVSREKKERFSLILESASTNQTSMYLCASRTGAVQETQYFGPGTRLLVL.

The chain has TRBV6-5 and TRBJ1-1; D is perhaps TRBD1 (6 bases). V gave up 4 bases and J gave up 2 bases, with 8 bases separating them. Germline CDR1 and CDR2: MNHEY and SVGAGI. The CDR3 covers 13 residues. CDR3 DNA sequence: TGTGCCAGCAGTTGGACAGTTAACACTGAAGCTTTCTTT. This encodes CASSWTVNTEAFF.

The CDR3 region has the DNA TGCAGCGTTGATTCCAGGGGGACCAGCTACACCTTC. It specifies CSVDSRGTSYTF. This chain links TRBV29-1 with TRBJ1-2, with TRBD1 matching 7 bases. The germline CDR1 and CDR2 sequences are SQVTM and ANQGSEA. The CDR3 is made up of 12 amino acids. After removal of 3 bases from V and 9 bases from J, the junction contained 7 bases not matched to a gene.

The gene calls are TRBV5-1 and TRBJ1-1; 8 bases are shared with TRBD1. This CDR3 is 15 amino acids long. Germline lookup yields CDR1 SGHRS and CDR2 YFSETQ. V dropped 4 bases and J dropped 4; count of bases not matched to a gene: 9. The CDR3 DNA reads TGCGCCAGCAGCCCCGGACAGGGCTGGAGCACTGAAGCTTTCTTT. This translates into CASSPGQGWSTEAFF.

This clone has just one count. This chain joins TRBV9 and TRBJ1-6; no clear D. V was cut by 4 bases and J by 4 bases, with 9 bases left in between. In germline, CDR1 is SGDLS, CDR2 YYNGEE. The CDR3 has 14 amino acids. The CDR3: CASSPEVYNSPLHF. DNA of the CDR3: TGTGCCAGCAGCCCAGAGGTATATAATTCACCCCTCCACTTT. Combining the CDR3 with reference TRBV9 and TRBJ1-6 gives the whole variable domain DSGVTQTPKHLITATGQRVTLRCSPRSGDLSVYWYQQSLDQGLQFLIQYYNGEERAKGNILERFSAQQFPDLHSELNLSSLELGDSALYFCASSPEVYNSPLHFGNGTRLTVT.